This entry lists 15 T cell receptor beta chains sequenced from one sample in a study of T-cell memory formation after mild COVID-19. In TCRdb, the 5' RACE reads were re-called with MiXCR into one record per CDR3 protein. The data hold 500,000 to 650,000 distinct CDR3 sequences, with roughly a fifth observed a single time. Sequencing was done on a sample of PBMCs or a T cell subset sorted from them (not recorded which). These receptors came from an adult woman who had mild COVID-19 (a few samples of this study predate the infection). Cell type and time point are not known.

The gene calls are TRBV4-1 and TRBJ2-3; D is perhaps TRBD2 (6 bases). The germline V gene has CDR1 MGHRA and CDR2 YSYEKL. The CDR3 sequence is 14 residues long. V lost 7 bases and J lost 6, with 17 bases in between. CDR3 DNA sequence: TGCGCCAGCACCCTAAGCGGCCGGGGGGATACGCAGTATTTT. Translating gives CASTLSGRGDTQYF.

This clonotype has a handful of counts. The V gene is TRBV6-6, the J gene TRBJ1-1; D unresolved. From germline, CDR1 is MNHNY and CDR2 SVGAGI (reference sequence). V shed 2 bases and J shed 5 bases, with 6 bases lying between them. This CDR3 has 12 residues. Here the CDR3 reads CASSYGETEAFF. In DNA, the CDR3 is TGTGCCAGCAGTTACGGAGAGACTGAAGCTTTCTTT.

The rearrangement uses TRBV7-2 and TRBJ2-1; TRBD1 matches at 7 bases. Trimming at V came to 6 bases and at J to 2 bases, leaving 4 bases not matched to a gene. Germline V gene data show CDR1 as SGHTA and CDR2 as FQGNSA. This CDR3 contains 14 residues. CDR3 DNA sequence: TGTGCCAGCAGGAGGGACAGAACCTACAATGAGCAGTTCTTC. Translating it yields CASRRDRTYNEQFF.

This clonotype was counted at least ten times. The CDR3 loop reads CASSRSGGESYEQYF. The CDR3 nucleotides read TGTGCCAGCAGCCGTAGCGGGGGGGAATCCTACGAGCAGTACTTC. The chain recombines TRBV3-1 with TRBJ2-7, with 11 nucleotides matching TRBD2. Germline CDR1 is LGHDT and CDR2 is YNNKEL (reference sequence). V lost 4 bases, J lost 1 base, and 3 bases stayed unmatched. The CDR3 is made up of 15 amino acids.

This clonotype was counted between two and nine times. J is TRBJ2-7 and V is TRBV12-3 or TRBV12-4, with D tentatively TRBD2 (6 bases). This CDR3 region has 17 residues. V gave up 1 base and J gave up 4 bases, with 20 bases separating them. The DNA of the CDR3 is TGTGCCAGCAGTTTAGGAGGGCAGGAGGGAAGGGTTTACGAGCAGTACTTC. Amino acids: CASSLGGQEGRVYEQYF.

This clonotype came up a few times. The V gene is TRBV4-3, the J gene TRBJ1-6, with 7 nucleotides matching TRBD1. V was pared by 4 bases and J by 9 bases, with 9 bases of the junction left unmatched. Germline V gene data show CDR1 as LGHNA and CDR2 as YSLEER. The CDR3 spans 15 residues. CDR3 bases: TGCGCCAGCAGCCTCGGGACAGTCTTGAGTTCACCCCTCCACTTT. Translation: CASSLGTVLSSPLHF.

There are a few counts of this clonotype. This chain uses TRBV20-1 with TRBJ2-7, with D maybe TRBD2 (6 bases). The CDR3 spans 17 residues. Between the trimmed V and J ends, which lost 0 bases and 2 bases, there was a span of 20 bases. The germline V gene encodes CDR1 DFQATT and CDR2 SNEGSKA (reference sequence). CDR3 sequence: CSARDQWGGIRAYEQYF. DNA for the CDR3: TGCAGTGCTAGAGATCAGTGGGGCGGGATCAGAGCCTACGAGCAGTACTTC.

This sequence joins TRBV11-2 and TRBJ2-3; D remains unclear. Germline-derived CDR1 and CDR2 are SGHAT and FQNNGV. V was cut by 1 base and J by 5 bases, with 13 bases left in between. The length of the CDR3 is 15 residues. CDR3 bases: TGTGCCAGCAGCTTAGGCCCAAATAGGAGAGATACGCAGTATTTT. It yields the protein CASSLGPNRRDTQYF.

A few counts support this clonotype. CDR3 region: CAGGQETYEQYF. The CDR3 coding sequence is TGTGCCGGAGGACAGGAAACCTACGAGCAGTACTTC. The chain carries TRBV9 and TRBJ2-7; 7 bases line up with TRBD1. Germline V gives CDR1 SGDLS, CDR2 YYNGEE. The CDR3 has 12 amino acids. Trimming took 10 bases from V and 2 from J; bases not matched to a gene: 6.

This clonotype was detected only a few times. The chain carries TRBV5-1 and TRBJ2-3; tentative D call: TRBD1 (6 bases). Trimming took 4 bases from V and 6 from J, leaving 15 bases between them. CDR1 and CDR2 from the germline V gene are SGHRS and YFSETQ. This CDR3 comprises 14 residues. CDR3 bases: TGCGCCAGCAGCCCGACGGACAGACTCGATACGCAGTATTTT. Its protein product is CASSPTDRLDTQYF.

The sample holds many counts of this clonotype. The V and J genes are TRBV11-2 and TRBJ2-3; D possibly corresponds to TRBD2 (5 bases). This CDR3 is 14 amino acids long. Between the trimmed V and J ends, which lost 8 bases and 1 base, there was a span of 13 bases. Per germline, CDR1 SGHAT and CDR2 FQNNGV. This chain's CDR3 is CASRVRVGTDTQYF. CDR3 nucleotide sequence: TGTGCCAGCCGCGTGAGGGTGGGCACAGATACGCAGTATTTT.

The rearrangement links TRBV4-1 to TRBJ1-2, with TRBD1 matching 7 bases. CDR3 size: 13 residues. Germline CDR1 and CDR2: MGHRA and YSYEKL. V lost 2 bases and J lost 5; bases outside the gene matches: 2. CDR3 bases: TGCGCCAGCAGCCAACAGGGGGTATATGGCTACACCTTC. Translated: CASSQQGVYGYTF.

The V gene is TRBV14, the J gene TRBJ2-1; D unresolved. Trimming cost V 6 bases and J 2 bases, with 8 bases left between them. Germline V lookup: CDR1 SGHDN, CDR2 FVKESK. This CDR3 has 13 residues. Written as DNA, the CDR3 is TGTGCCAGCAGGATGACCACCTACAATGAGCAGTTCTTC. It codes for CASRMTTYNEQFF.

Of note for this clonotype: One base away lies a much larger clone, so this may be a sequencing read error. The chain couples TRBV12-3 or TRBV12-4 to TRBJ2-5; D not certain. The CDR3 is 12 residues long. CDR3 amino acids: CASSFPSQTKYF. The CDR3 coding sequence is TGTGCCAGCAGTTTCCCATCGCAGACCAAGTACTTC.

Ten or more counts support this clonotype. The chain carries TRBV7-6 and TRBJ2-7; 8 bases match TRBD2. Germline CDR1 reads SGHVS; CDR2 reads FNYEAQ. The ends lost 4 bases at V and 3 bases at J; junction bases unmatched: 11. The CDR3 extends over 16 amino acids. The chain's CDR3 is CASSSSTAAGGYEQYF. The CDR3 bases are TGTGCCAGCAGCTCGAGCACGGCGGCGGGAGGCTACGAGCAGTACTTC.